Shown below are 16 T cell receptor beta chains from a single sample sequenced in a study of T cell repertoires in cytomegalovirus infection. For these receptors, no antigen is known. TCRdb re-derived calls from the reads in MiXCR, one entry per CDR3 protein. The sample shows 300,000 to 400,000 distinct CDR3 sequences, approximately 25% of them seen only once. Material: cultured PBMCs, obtained from culture after CMV antigen stimulation. The receptors stem from a human donor in good health (CMV status not recorded). Some clones in this sample may be carry-over from other donors' samples.

This clonotype came up a few times. The rearrangement links TRBV5-5 to TRBJ2-5, with 9 bases that match TRBD2. Germline CDR1 reads SGHKS; CDR2 reads YYEKEE (reference sequence). The length of the CDR3 is 16 residues. Trimming removed 4 bases from V and 1 base from J; junction bases left unmatched: 8. The CDR3 protein is CASSLGVTSGQETQYF. The CDR3 DNA follows: TGTGCCAGCAGCCTTGGGGTGACTAGCGGCCAAGAGACCCAGTACTTC.

For the CDR3, the DNA is TGTGCCAGCAGCCCTACCTCAGGGTTCAACGAGCAGTACGTC. Its translation is CASSPTSGFNEQYV. The gene calls are TRBV3-1 and TRBJ2-7; TRBD1 might be the D (5 bases). The CDR3 runs to 14 residues. Germline V gives CDR1 LGHDT, CDR2 YNNKEL (reference sequence). V lost 4 bases to trimming and J lost 5 bases, with 15 bases between them.

This clonotype was counted at least ten times. This sequence joins TRBV7-2 and TRBJ1-1; D not certain. Germline V lookup: CDR1 SGHTA, CDR2 FQGNSA. Trimming removed 2 bases at V and 11 bases at J, with 15 bases between. This CDR3 is 13 amino acids long. The CDR3, as DNA: TGTGCCAGCAGCTTAAATAGCAACAATGTGGCTTTCTTT. Its translation: CASSLNSNNVAFF. The variable domain in full, with the rest retrieved from reference TRBV7-2 and TRBJ1-1, is GAGVSQSPSNKVTEKGKDVELRCDPISGHTALYWYRQSLGQGLEFLIYFQGNSAPDKSGLPSDRFSAERTGGSVSTLTIQRTQQEDSAVYLCASSLNSNNVAFFGQGTRLTVV.

This chain uses TRBV6-2 or TRBV6-3 with TRBJ1-5, with D uncertain. The CDR3 totals 14 residues. Trimming shortened V by 5 bases and J by 7 bases, and 15 bases separated the two germline ends. Germline loops: CDR1 MNHEY, CDR2 SVGEGT. CDR3 sequence: CASSRPSNQQPQHF. Written as DNA, the CDR3 is TGTGCCAGCAGTAGGCCTTCCAACCAACAGCCCCAGCATTTT.

This clonotype has just a few counts. The rearrangement joins TRBV7-8 to TRBJ1-1; 9 positions agree with TRBD1. The CDR3 extends over 15 amino acids. Germline loops: CDR1 SGHVS, CDR2 FQNEAQ. With 4 bases clipped from V and 0 bases from J, the junction kept 3 bases outside the gene matches. The CDR3 reads CASSWTGVMNTEAFF. CDR3 nucleotide sequence: TGTGCCAGCAGCTGGACAGGGGTCATGAACACTGAAGCTTTCTTT. Looking up the rest from reference TRBV7-8 and TRBJ1-1 gives the full variable domain: GAGVSQSPRYKVAKRGQDVALRCDPISGHVSLFWYQQALGQGPEFLTYFQNEAQLDKSGLPSDRFFAERPEGSVSTLKIQRTQQEDSAVYLCASSWTGVMNTEAFFGQGTRLTVV.

The chain uses TRBV7-9 and TRBJ1-5, with TRBD1 identical over 8 bases. The germline gives CDR1 SEHNR, CDR2 FQNEAQ (reference sequence). With V trimmed by 1 base and J by 1 base, 9 bases remained unmatched. CDR3 size: 18 residues. The CDR3 coding sequence is TGTGCCAGCAGCTTAGGGACAGGGTTATTCGGAAGCAATCAGCCCCAGCATTTT. This codes for CASSLGTGLFGSNQPQHF.

The gene calls are TRBV10-3 and TRBJ2-1; perhaps TRBD1 as D (6 bases). Trimming took 4 bases from V and 9 from J, leaving 19 bases between them. Germline V gene data show CDR1 as ENHRY and CDR2 as SYGVKD. The CDR3 has 15 residues. The CDR3 reads CAISVWGLGSGEQFF. The CDR3 DNA reads TGTGCCATCAGTGTTTGGGGGCTAGGGAGCGGTGAGCAGTTCTTC.

V gene TRBV2 combines with J gene TRBJ2-1; weak D call: TRBD1 (5 bases). V lost 8 bases and J 9 bases, leaving 20 bases between the germline ends. Germline V gene sequence: CDR1 SNHLY, CDR2 FYNNEI. The CDR3 has 14 residues. The CDR3 DNA follows: TGTGCCAGCCAGGGTCAGGTACAACTGGTTGAGCAGTTCTTC. Protein: CASQGQVQLVEQFF. The variable domain in full, with the rest retrieved from reference TRBV2 and TRBJ2-1, is EPEVTQTPSHQVTQMGQEVILRCVPISNHLYFYWYRQILGQKVEFLVSFYNNEISEKSEIFDDQFSVERPDGSNFTLKIRSTKLEDSAMYFCASQGQVQLVEQFFGPGTRLTVL.

This clonotype came up many times. The chain combines TRBV7-2 with TRBJ2-7; no firm D call. Germline loops: CDR1 SGHTA, CDR2 FQGNSA. V lost 5 bases and J lost 4, with 9 bases in between. The CDR3 runs 12 residues. In DNA, the CDR3 is TGTGCCAGCAGCCCGGACGGGTACGAGCAGTACGTC. Translation: CASSPDGYEQYV.

This clonotype showed up just once. This sequence joins TRBV19 and TRBJ1-5; 7 bases match TRBD1. The J segment lost 4 bases and the V segment lost 5 bases, leaving 11 bases of the junction unmatched. Germline lookup yields CDR1 LNHDA and CDR2 SQIVND (reference sequence). The CDR3 is 16 residues long. The CDR3 sequence is CASSPQGREYNQPQHF. CDR3 DNA: TGTGCCAGTAGTCCACAGGGGAGGGAATATAATCAGCCCCAGCATTTT.

The chain links TRBV28 to TRBJ1-2; TRBD1 matches at 9 bases. Per germline, CDR1 MDHEN and CDR2 SYDVKM. The CDR3 is made up of 14 amino acids. The J segment lost 5 bases and the V segment lost 5 bases, leaving 6 bases of the junction unmatched. This CDR3 reads CASSPSQGAYGYTF. Here the CDR3 DNA reads TGTGCCAGCAGTCCCTCACAGGGGGCTTATGGCTACACCTTC.

CDR3 sequence (DNA): TGTGCCTGGAGTGTATCGTCGGGGGCGTATAAAGCTTTCTTT. This encodes CAWSVSSGAYKAFF. The J gene is TRBJ1-1, the V gene TRBV30, with a possible D match to TRBD1 (6 bases). Germline V gene lookup returns CDR1 GTSNPN and CDR2 SVGIG (reference sequence). V lost 0 bases and J 9 bases, leaving 17 bases between the germline ends. The CDR3 loop spans 14 amino acids.

This clonotype turned up a few times. The gene calls are TRBV29-1 and TRBJ2-7, with TRBD1 matching over 8 bases. From germline, CDR1 is SQVTM and CDR2 ANQGSEA. The CDR3 runs 13 residues. J gave up 0 bases and V 4 bases, and 2 bases lay outside the gene matches. CDR3 DNA: TGCAGCGTTGGGGACAGGTCCTCCTACGAGCAGTACTTC. Amino acids: CSVGDRSSYEQYF.

The chain uses TRBV11-2 and TRBJ2-7; a possible D gene is TRBD2 (6 bases). Germline V gene data show CDR1 as SGHAT and CDR2 as FQNNGV. The CDR3 spans 17 residues. V lost 0 bases and J lost 2, with 17 bases in between. The CDR3 sequence is CASSLDGGAEVTYEQYF. The CDR3, as DNA: TGTGCCAGCAGCTTAGATGGAGGGGCTGAGGTAACCTACGAGCAGTACTTC. Full variable domain (missing parts from reference TRBV11-2 and TRBJ2-7): EAGVAQSPRYKIIEKRQSVAFWCNPISGHATLYWYQQILGQGPKLLIQFQNNGVVDDSQLPKDRFSAERLKGVDSTLKIQPAKLEDSAVYLCASSLDGGAEVTYEQYFGPGTRLTVT.

This chain joins TRBV29-1 and TRBJ2-7; D not certain. V dropped 6 bases and J dropped 0 bases, with 12 bases sitting between them. The germline CDR1 and CDR2 sequences are SQVTM and ANQGSEA. The CDR3 is 13 residues long. The DNA of the CDR3 is TGCAGCGTCAGAAGGGCAAACTCCTACGAGCAGTACTTC. This codes for CSVRRANSYEQYF.

The chain combines TRBV24-1 with TRBJ2-3; no definite D call. Germline V gene lookup returns CDR1 KGHDR and CDR2 SFDVKD. With 4 bases removed from V and 0 bases from J, the gap between germline ends came to 4 bases. The CDR3 extends over 13 amino acids. CDR3 bases: TGTGCCACCAGTGACCCCAGCACAGATACGCAGTATTTT. Translated: CATSDPSTDTQYF.